This T cell receptor (beta chain) derives from a study of regulatory T cells in long-lasting Graves disease. The study's findings and limits: Those with persistent disease had in common more public clonotypes (about 3,000) than new patients (approximately 970).

Of note for this clonotype: Its antigen is undetermined.

Libraries of TCR beta came from iRepertoire HTBI primers plus Arm-PCR of CDR3 regions. TCRdb recomputed calls from the multiplex PCR reads with MiXCR, one row per CDR3 protein. Of around 500,000 distinct CDR3 sequences in the sample, about 15% were seen once. The germline V gene has CDR1 SGHAT and CDR2 FQNNGV. Deletions cut 2 bases from V and 14 bases from J, with 10 bases between. This CDR3 is 12 amino acids long. Time point of the sample: newly diagnosed GD, antithyroid drugs for less than 3 months. Extracted RNA from PBMCs served as the source of the TCR library. The guidelines of the American Thyroid Association were the basis for diagnosing Graves' disease. These data also formed part of another study, on T cells in Graves' hyperthyroidism and ophthalmopathy. As reported in that work: Initially, a first-round RT-PCR of the TCR CDR3 employed the HTBI primer set.

The source was peripheral blood mononuclear cells (PBMCs), collected at new diagnosis, from a patient treated with antithyroid drugs. The gene calls are TRBV11-2 and TRBJ1-6; D is ambiguous. The TCR originated in a woman aged 40 to 65 with Graves disease. CDR3 bases: TGTGCCAGCAGCTTACGGCGCCCGGCCCTCCACTTT. This sequence encodes CASSLRRPALHF.